This T cell receptor beta chain was sequenced in a study of beta chain features in type 1 diabetes. Germline assignment: CDR1 SGHAT and CDR2 FQNNGV. This CDR3 spans 13 amino acids. The J segment lost 8 bases and the V segment lost 6 bases, leaving 7 bases of the junction unmatched. This clone occurred a few times. Every sorted population was more than 95% pure. Of the isolated RNA, all was reverse transcribed, and so the sequenced material was expressed TCRB transcripts. The table came from immunoSEQ multiplex PCR; TCRdb's copy has only in-frame clones and leaves some out. The table lists 850,000 to 900,000 clones, 15% to 20% of them singletons.

This clonotype was obtained from a woman under 30 in good health. The chain is built from TRBV11-2 and TRBJ2-1, with 7 bases matching TRBD2. The material sequenced was naive CD4+ T cells from blood. In DNA, the CDR3 is TGTGCCAGCAGTCAAGGGACTACCGATGAGCAGTTCTTC. Amino acids: CASSQGTTDEQFF.